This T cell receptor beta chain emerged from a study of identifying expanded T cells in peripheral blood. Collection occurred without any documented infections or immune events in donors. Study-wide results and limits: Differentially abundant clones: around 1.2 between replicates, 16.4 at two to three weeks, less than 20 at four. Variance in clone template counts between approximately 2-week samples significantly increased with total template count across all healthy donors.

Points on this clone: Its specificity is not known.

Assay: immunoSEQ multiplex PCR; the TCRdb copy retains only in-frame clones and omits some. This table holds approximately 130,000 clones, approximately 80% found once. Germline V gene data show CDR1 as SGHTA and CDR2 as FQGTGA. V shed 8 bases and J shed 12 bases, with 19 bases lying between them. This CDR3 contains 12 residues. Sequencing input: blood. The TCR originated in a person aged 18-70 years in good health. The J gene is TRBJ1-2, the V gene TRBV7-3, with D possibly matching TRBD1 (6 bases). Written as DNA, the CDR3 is TGTGCCAGCGATGGAGGGGGACGTTGGCACACCTTC. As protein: CASDGGGRWHTF.